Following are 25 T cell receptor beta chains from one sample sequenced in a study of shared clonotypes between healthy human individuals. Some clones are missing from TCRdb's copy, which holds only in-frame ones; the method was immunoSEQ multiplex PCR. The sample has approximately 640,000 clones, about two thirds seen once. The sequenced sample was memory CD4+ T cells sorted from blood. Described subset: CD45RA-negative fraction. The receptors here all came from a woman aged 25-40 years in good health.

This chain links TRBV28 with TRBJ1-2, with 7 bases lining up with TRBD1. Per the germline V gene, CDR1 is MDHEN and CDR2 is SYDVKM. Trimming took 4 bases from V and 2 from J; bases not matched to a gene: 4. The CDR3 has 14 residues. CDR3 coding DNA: TGTGCCAGCAGTTCAGGGGGGCTGAACTATGGCTACACCTTC. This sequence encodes CASSSGGLNYGYTF.

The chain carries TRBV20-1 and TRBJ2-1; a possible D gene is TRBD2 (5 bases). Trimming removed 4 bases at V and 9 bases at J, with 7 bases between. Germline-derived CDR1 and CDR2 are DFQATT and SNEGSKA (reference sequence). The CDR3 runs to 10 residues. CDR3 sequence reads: CSAISGEQFF. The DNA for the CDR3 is TGCAGTGCTATAAGCGGTGAGCAGTTCTTC.

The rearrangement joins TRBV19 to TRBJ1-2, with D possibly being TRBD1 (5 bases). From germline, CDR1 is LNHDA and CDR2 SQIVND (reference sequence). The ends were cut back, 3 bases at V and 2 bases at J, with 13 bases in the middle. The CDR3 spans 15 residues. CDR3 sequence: CASSIPRTRNYGYTF. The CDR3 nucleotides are TGTGCCAGTAGTATCCCCCGGACACGGAACTATGGCTACACCTTC.

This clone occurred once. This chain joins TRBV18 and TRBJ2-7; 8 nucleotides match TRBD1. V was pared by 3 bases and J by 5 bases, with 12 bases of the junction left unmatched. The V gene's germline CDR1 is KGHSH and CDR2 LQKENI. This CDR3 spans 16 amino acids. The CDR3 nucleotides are TGTGCCAGCTCACCGAAGCGGACAGGGATATACGACGAGCAGTACTTC. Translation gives CASSPKRTGIYDEQYF. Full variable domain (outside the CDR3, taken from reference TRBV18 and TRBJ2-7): NAGVMQNPRHLVRRRGQEARLRCSPMKGHSHVYWYRQLPEEGLKFMVYLQKENIIDESGMPKERFSAEFPKEGPSILRIQQVVRGDSAAYFCASSPKRTGIYDEQYFGPGTRLTVT.

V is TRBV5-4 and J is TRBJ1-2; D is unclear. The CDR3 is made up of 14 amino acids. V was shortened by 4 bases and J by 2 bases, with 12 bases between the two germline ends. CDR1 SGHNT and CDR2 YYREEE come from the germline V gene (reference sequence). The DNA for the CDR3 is TGTGCCAGCAGCCCCCCGGGCGCAAACTATGGCTACACCTTC. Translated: CASSPPGANYGYTF.

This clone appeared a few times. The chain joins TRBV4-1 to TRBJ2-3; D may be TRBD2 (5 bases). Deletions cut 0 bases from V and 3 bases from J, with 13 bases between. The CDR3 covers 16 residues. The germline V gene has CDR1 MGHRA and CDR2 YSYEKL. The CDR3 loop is CASSQDGVPGTDTQYF. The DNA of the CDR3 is TGCGCCAGCAGCCAAGATGGCGTCCCGGGAACAGATACGCAGTATTTT.

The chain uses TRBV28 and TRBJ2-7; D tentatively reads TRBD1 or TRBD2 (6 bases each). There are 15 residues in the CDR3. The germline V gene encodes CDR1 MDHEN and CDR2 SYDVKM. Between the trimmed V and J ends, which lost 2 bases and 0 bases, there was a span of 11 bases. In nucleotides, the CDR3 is TGTGCCAGCAGTTTACTCGGGGGCAACTCCTACGAGCAGTACTTC. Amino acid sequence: CASSLLGGNSYEQYF.

CDR3 in amino acids: CASSAQATGDNQPQHF. Here the CDR3 DNA reads TGTGCCAGCTCAGCGCAGGCAACAGGGGACAATCAGCCCCAGCATTTT. The chain is built from TRBV18 and TRBJ1-5; 7 nucleotides match TRBD1. The trim removed 5 bases at V and 3 bases at J, leaving 10 bases unmatched. The germline CDR1 and CDR2 sequences are KGHSH and LQKENI. The CDR3 is made up of 16 amino acids.

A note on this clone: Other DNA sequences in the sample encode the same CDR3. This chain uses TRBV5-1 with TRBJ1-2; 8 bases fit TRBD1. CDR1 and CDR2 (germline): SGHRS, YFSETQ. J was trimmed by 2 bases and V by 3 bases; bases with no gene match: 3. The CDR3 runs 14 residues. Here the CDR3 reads CASSSRTGNYGYTF. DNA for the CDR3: TGCGCCAGCAGCTCGAGGACAGGGAACTATGGCTACACCTTC.

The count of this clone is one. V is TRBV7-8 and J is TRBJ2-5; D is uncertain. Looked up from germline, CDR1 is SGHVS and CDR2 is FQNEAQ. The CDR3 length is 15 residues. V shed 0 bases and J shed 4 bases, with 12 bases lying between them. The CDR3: CASSLAPWGGETQYF. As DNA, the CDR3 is TGTGCCAGCAGCTTAGCGCCTTGGGGTGGAGAGACCCAGTACTTC.

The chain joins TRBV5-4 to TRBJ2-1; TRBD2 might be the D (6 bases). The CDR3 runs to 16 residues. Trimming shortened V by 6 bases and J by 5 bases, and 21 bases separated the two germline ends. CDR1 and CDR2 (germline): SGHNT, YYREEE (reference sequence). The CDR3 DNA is TGTGCCAGCACCCTGACTCCGGGGGTTACGAACAATGAGCAGTTCTTC. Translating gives CASTLTPGVTNNEQFF.

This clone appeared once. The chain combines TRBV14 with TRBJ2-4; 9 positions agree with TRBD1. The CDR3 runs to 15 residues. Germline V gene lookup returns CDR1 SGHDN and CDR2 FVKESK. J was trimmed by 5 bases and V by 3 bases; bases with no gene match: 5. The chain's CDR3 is CASSHSGTGQNIQYF. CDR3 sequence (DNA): TGTGCCAGCAGCCATTCTGGGACAGGGCAAAACATTCAGTACTTC. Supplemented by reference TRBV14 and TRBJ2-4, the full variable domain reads EAGVTQFPSHSVIEKGQTVTLRCDPISGHDNLYWYRRVMGKEIKFLLHFVKESKQDESGMPNNRFLAERTGGTYSTLKVQPAELEDSGVYFCASSHSGTGQNIQYFGAGTRLSVL.

CDR3 in DNA: TGTGCCAGCACCCAGGCTCCAACAACTAATGAAAAACTGTTTTTT. Protein: CASTQAPTTNEKLFF. V is TRBV6-1 and J is TRBJ1-4; no clear D gene. V lost 7 bases to trimming and J lost 0 bases, with 12 bases between them. Germline V CDR1 and CDR2: MNHNS, SASEGT. The CDR3 runs 15 residues.

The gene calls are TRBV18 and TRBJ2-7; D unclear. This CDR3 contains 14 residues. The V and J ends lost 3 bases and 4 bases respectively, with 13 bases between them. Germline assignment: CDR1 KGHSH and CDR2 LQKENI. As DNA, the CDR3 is TGTGCCAGCTCACCTCGGAACAGAGGTTACGAGCAGTACTTC. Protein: CASSPRNRGYEQYF.

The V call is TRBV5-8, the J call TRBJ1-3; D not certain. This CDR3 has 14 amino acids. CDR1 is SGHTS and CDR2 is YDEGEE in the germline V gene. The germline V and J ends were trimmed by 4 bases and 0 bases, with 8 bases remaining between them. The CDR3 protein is CASSPYISGNTIYF. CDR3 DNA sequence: TGTGCCAGCAGCCCTTACATCTCTGGAAACACCATATATTTT. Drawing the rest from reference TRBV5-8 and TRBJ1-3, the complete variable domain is EAGVTQSPTHLIKTRGQQATLRCSPISGHTSVYWYQQALGLGLQFLLWYDEGEERNRGNFPPRFSGRQFPNYSSELNVNALELEDSALYLCASSPYISGNTIYFGEGSWLTVV.

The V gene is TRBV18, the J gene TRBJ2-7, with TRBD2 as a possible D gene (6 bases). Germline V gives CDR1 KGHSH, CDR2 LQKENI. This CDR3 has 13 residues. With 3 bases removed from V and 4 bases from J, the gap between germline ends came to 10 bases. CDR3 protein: CASSPGSIYEQYF. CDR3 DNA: TGTGCCAGCTCACCCGGGAGTATATACGAGCAGTACTTC.

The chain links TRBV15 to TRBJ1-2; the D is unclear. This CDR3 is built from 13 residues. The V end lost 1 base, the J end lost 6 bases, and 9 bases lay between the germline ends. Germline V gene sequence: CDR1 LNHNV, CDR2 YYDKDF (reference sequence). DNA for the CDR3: TGTGCCACCAGCAGAGGATCCAGGAATGGCTACACCTTC. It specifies CATSRGSRNGYTF. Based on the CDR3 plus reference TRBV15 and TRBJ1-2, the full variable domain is DAMVIQNPRYQVTQFGKPVTLSCSQTLNHNVMYWYQQKSSQAPKLLFHYYDKDFNNEADTPDNFQSRRPNTSFCFLDIRSPGLGDTAMYLCATSRGSRNGYTFGSGTRLTVV.

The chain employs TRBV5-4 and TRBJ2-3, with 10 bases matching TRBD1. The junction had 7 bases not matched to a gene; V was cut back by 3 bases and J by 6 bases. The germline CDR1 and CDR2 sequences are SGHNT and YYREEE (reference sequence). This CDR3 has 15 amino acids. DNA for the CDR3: TGTGCCAGCAGCTCACCCGGGACAGGGGCCGATACGCAGTATTTT. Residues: CASSSPGTGADTQYF.

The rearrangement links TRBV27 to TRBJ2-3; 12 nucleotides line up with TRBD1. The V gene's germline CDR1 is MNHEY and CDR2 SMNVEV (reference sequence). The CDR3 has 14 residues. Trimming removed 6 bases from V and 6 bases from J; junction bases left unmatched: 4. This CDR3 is CASRSGTGGDTQYF. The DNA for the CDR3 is TGTGCCAGCAGGTCCGGGACAGGGGGCGATACGCAGTATTTT.

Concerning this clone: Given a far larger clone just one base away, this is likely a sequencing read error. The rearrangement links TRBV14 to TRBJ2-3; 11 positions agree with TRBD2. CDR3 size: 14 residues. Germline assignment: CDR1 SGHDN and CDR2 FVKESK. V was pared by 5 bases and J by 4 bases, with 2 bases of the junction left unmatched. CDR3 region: CASSFSGRADTQYF. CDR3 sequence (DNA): TGTGCCAGCAGCTTTAGCGGGAGGGCAGATACGCAGTATTTT.

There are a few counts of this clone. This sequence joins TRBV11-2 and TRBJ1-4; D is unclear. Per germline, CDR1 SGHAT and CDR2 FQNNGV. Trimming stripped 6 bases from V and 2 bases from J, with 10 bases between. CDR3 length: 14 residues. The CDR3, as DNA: TGTGCCAGCAGGTCCGCGTACACTAATGAAAAACTGTTTTTT. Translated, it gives CASRSAYTNEKLFF.

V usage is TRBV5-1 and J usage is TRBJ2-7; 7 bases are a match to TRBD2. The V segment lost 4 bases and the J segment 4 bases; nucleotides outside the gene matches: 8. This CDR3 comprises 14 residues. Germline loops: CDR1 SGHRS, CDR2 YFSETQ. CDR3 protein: CASSPQPGGYEQYF. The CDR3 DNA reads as TGCGCCAGCAGCCCGCAGCCCGGGGGGTACGAGCAGTACTTC.

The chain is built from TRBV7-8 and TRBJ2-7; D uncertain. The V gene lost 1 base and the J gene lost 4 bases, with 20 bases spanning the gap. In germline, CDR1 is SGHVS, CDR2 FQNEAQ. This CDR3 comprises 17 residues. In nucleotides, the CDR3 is TGTGCCAGCAGCTTAGGAGACAATGTTGGGAATGTGTACGAGCAGTACTTC. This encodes CASSLGDNVGNVYEQYF.

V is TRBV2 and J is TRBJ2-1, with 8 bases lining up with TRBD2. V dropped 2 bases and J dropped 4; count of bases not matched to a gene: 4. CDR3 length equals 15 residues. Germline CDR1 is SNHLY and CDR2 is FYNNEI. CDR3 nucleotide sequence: TGTGCCAGCAGTGAACTGCTAGCGGGTTACAATGAGCAGTTCTTC. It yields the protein CASSELLAGYNEQFF.

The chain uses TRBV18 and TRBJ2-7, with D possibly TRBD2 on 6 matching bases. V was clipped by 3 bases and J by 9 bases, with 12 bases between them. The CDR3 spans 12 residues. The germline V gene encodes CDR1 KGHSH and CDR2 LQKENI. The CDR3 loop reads CASSPGGSGQYF. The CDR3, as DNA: TGTGCCAGCTCACCTGGAGGGTCTGGGCAGTACTTC.